This T cell receptor (beta chain) is drawn from a study of T-cell memory formation after mild COVID-19. The wider study: TCR clusters were largely donor specific.

Constant-segment-primed 5'RACE gave TCR alpha and TCR beta cDNA libraries with sample barcodes and UMIs. TCRdb redid the calling of the 5' RACE reads with MiXCR, one entry per CDR3 protein. The sample lists hundreds of thousands of distinct CDR3 sequences, around 21% seen once, with around 12% in the top ten. The length of the CDR3 is 16 residues. Germline V lookup: CDR1 DFQATT, CDR2 SNEGSKA (reference sequence). V shed 1 base and J 3 bases; nucleotides not matched to a gene: 5. Worth noting for this clonotype: Its antigen is currently unknown.

Whole-study findings and limits: From day 15 to 85, contracting clones were balanced between CD4 and CD8, whereas later expanders leaned toward CD4+.

This TCR was sampled from an adult woman who had mild COVID-19 (a few samples of this study predate the infection). Cell type and time point are not known. The rearrangement uses TRBV20-1 and TRBJ2-2, with 10 bases that match TRBD2. The sequenced material came from PBMCs or a T cell subset sorted from them (not recorded which). CDR3 bases: TGCAGTGCTAGAGTAGCGGGGGGCCTATACACCGGGGAGCTGTTTTTT. Its translation: CSARVAGGLYTGELFF.